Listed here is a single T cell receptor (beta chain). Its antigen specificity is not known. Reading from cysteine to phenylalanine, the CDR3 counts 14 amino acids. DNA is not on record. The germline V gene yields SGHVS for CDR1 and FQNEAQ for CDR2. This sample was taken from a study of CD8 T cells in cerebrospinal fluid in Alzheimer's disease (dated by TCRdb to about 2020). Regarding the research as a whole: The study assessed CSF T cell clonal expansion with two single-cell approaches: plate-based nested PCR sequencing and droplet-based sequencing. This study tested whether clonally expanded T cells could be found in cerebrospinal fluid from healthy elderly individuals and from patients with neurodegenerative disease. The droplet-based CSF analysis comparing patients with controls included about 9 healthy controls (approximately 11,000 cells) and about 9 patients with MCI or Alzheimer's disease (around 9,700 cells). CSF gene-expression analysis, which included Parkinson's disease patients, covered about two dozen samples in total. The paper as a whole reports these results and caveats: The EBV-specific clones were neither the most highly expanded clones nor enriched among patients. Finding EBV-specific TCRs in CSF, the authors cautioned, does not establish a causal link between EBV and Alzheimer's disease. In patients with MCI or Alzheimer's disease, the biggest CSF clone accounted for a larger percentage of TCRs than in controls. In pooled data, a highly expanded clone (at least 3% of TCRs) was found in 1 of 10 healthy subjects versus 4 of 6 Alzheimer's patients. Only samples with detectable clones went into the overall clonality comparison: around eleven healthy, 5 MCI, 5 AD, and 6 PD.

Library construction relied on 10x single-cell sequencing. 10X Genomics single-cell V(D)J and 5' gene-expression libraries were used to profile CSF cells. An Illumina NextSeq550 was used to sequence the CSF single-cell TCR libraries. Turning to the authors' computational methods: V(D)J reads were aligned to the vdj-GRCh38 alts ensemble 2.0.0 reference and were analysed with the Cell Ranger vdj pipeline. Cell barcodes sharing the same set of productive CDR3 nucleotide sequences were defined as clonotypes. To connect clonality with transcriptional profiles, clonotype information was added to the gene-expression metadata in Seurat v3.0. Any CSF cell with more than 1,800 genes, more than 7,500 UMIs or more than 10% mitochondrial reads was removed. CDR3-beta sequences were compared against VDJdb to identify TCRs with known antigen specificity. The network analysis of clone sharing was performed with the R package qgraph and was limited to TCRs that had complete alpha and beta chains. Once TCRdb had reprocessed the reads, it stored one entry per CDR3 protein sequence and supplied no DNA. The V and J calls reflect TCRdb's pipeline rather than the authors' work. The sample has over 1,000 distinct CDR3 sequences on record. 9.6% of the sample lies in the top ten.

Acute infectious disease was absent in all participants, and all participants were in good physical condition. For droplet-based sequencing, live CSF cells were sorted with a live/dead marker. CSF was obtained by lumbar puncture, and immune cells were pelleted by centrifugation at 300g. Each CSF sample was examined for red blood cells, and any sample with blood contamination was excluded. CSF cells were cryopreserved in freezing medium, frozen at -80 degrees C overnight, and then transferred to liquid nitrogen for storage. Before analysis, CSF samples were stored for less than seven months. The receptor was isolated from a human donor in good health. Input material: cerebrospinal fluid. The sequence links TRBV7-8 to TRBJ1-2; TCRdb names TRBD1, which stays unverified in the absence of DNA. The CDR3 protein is CASSPRGGADGYTF.